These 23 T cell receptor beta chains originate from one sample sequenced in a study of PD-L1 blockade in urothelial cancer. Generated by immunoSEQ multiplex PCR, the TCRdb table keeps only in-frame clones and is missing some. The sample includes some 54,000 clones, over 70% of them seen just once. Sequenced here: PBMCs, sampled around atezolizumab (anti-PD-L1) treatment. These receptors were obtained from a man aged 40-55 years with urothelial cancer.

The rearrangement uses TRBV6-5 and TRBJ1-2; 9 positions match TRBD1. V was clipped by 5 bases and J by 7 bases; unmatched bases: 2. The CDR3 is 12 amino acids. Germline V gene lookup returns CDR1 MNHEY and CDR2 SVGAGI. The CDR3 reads CASSVGQGGYTF. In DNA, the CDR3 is TGTGCCAGCAGTGTGGGACAGGGTGGCTACACCTTC.

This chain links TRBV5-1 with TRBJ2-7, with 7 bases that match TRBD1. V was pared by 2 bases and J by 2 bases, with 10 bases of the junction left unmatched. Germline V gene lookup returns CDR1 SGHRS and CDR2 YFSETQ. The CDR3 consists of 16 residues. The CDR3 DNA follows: TGCGCCAGCAGCTTAGCTGGGAGACAGGGAACCTACGAGCAGTACTTC. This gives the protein CASSLAGRQGTYEQYF.

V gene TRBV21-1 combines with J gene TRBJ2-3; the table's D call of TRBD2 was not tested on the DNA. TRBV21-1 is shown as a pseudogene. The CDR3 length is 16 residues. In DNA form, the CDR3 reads TGTGCCAGCAGCAAAGTATGGGAGGAGCCCACAGATACGCAGTATTTT. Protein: CASSKVWEEPTDTQYF.

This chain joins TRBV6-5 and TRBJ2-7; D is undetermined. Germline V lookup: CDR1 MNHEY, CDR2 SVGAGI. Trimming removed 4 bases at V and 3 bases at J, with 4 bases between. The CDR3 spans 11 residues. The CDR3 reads CASSSNYEQYF. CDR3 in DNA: TGTGCCAGCAGTTCTAACTACGAGCAGTACTTC.

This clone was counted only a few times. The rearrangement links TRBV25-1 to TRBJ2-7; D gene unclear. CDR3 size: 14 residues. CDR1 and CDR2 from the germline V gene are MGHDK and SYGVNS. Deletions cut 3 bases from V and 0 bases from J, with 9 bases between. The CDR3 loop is CASSDLQHSYEQYF. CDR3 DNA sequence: TGTGCCAGCAGTGACTTACAACACTCCTACGAGCAGTACTTC.

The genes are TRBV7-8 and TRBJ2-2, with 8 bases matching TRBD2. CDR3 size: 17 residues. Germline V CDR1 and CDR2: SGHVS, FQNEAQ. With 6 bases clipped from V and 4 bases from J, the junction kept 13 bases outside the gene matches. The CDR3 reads CASSSLDGRVFTGELFF. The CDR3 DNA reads TGTGCCAGCAGTTCTCTTGACGGGAGGGTCTTCACCGGGGAGCTGTTTTTT.

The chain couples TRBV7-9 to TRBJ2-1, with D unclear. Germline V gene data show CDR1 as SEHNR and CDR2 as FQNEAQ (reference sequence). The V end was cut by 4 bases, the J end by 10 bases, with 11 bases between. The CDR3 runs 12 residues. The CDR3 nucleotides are TGTGCCAGCAGCTCAACTACCCTCGAGCAGTTCTTC. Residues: CASSSTTLEQFF.

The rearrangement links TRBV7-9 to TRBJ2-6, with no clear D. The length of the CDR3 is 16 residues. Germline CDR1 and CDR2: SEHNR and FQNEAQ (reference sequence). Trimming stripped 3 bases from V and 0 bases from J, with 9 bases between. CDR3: CASSFFVSSGANVLTF. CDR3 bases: TGTGCCAGCAGCTTCTTCGTCAGCTCTGGGGCCAACGTCCTGACTTTC.

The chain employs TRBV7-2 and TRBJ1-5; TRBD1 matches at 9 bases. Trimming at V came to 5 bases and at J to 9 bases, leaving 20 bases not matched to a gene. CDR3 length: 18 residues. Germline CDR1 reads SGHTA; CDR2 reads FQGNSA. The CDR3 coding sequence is TGTGCCAGCAGCCGAATCACCGTACAGGGGGCGCAGGGTCGGCCCCAGCATTTT. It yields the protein CASSRITVQGAQGRPQHF.

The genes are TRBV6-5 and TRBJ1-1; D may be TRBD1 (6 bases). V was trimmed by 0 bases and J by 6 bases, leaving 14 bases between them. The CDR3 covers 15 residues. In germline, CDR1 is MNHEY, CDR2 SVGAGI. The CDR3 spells CASSYSVRGRAEAFF. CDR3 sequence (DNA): TGTGCCAGCAGTTACTCGGTCAGGGGAAGGGCTGAAGCTTTCTTT.

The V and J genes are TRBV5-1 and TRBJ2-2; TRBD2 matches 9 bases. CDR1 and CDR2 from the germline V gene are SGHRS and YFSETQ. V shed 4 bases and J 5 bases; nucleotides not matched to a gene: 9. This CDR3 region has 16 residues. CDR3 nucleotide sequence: TGCGCCAGCAGCCCGACTAGCGGAGTAAATACCGGGGAGCTGTTTTTT. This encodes CASSPTSGVNTGELFF.

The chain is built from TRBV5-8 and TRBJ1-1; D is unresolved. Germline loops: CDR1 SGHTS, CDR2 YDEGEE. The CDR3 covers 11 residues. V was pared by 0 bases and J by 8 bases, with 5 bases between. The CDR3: CASSLVFEAFF. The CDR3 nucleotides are TGTGCCAGCAGCTTGGTATTCGAAGCTTTCTTT.

CDR3 loop: CASSLDRRLAVSNEQFF. Written as DNA, the CDR3 is TGTGCCAGCAGCTTAGACAGAAGACTAGCGGTGTCCAATGAGCAGTTCTTC. The V and J genes are TRBV13 and TRBJ2-1; 9 bases are a match to TRBD2. With V trimmed by 1 base and J by 6 bases, 10 bases remained unmatched. The V gene's germline CDR1 is PRHDT and CDR2 FYEKMQ (reference sequence). This CDR3 is built from 17 residues.

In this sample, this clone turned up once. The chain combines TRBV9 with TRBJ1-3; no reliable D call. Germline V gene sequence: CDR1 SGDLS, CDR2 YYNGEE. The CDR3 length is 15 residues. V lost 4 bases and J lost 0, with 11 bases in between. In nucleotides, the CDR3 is TGTGCCAGCAGCATGAACAGTAACTCTGGAAACACCATATATTTT. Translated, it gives CASSMNSNSGNTIYF. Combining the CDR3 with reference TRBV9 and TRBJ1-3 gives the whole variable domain DSGVTQTPKHLITATGQRVTLRCSPRSGDLSVYWYQQSLDQGLQFLIQYYNGEERAKGNILERFSAQQFPDLHSELNLSSLELGDSALYFCASSMNSNSGNTIYFGEGSWLTVV.

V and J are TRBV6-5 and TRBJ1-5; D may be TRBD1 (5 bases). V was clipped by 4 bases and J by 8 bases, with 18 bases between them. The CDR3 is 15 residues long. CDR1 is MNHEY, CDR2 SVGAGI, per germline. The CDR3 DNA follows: TGTGCCAGCAGTTCCGCTCGATTTGGGGCCAAGCCCCAGCATTTT. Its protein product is CASSSARFGAKPQHF.

This chain's CDR3 is CAISEPSPNEQFF. CDR3 coding DNA: TGTGCCATCAGTGAGCCCTCTCCCAATGAGCAGTTCTTC. The chain is built from TRBV10-3 and TRBJ2-1; D is unclear. Germline-derived CDR1 and CDR2 are ENHRY and SYGVKD. V was cut by 2 bases and J by 6 bases, with 8 bases left in between. CDR3 length: 13 amino acids.

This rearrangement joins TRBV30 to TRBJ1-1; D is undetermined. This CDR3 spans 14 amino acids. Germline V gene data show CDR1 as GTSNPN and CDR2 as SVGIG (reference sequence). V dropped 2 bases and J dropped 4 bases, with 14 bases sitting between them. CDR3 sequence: CAWSIGSSGTEAFF. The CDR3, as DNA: TGTGCCTGGAGTATCGGGTCCTCGGGCACTGAAGCTTTCTTT.

The CDR3 bases are TGTGCCAGCACGGCTAGCGGGAGATTGGGCGGGGAGCTGTTTTTT. It is translated as CASTASGRLGGELFF. V usage is TRBV28 and J usage is TRBJ2-2; 10 bases are shared with TRBD2. This CDR3 contains 15 residues. The V and J ends lost 7 bases and 7 bases, in that order; junction bases with no gene match: 9. CDR1 MDHEN and CDR2 SYDVKM come from the germline V gene.

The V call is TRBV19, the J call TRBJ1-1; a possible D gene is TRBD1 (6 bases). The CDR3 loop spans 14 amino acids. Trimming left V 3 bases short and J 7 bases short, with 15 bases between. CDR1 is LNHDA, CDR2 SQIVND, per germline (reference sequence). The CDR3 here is CASSIETGWLEAFF. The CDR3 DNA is TGTGCCAGTAGTATCGAAACAGGGTGGCTTGAAGCTTTCTTT.

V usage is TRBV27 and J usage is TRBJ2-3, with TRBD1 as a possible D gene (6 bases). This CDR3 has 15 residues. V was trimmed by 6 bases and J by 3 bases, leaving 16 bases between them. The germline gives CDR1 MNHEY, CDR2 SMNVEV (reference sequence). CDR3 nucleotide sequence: TGTGCCAGCAGAATTGAAGACAGGAGGACAGATACGCAGTATTTT. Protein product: CASRIEDRRTDTQYF.

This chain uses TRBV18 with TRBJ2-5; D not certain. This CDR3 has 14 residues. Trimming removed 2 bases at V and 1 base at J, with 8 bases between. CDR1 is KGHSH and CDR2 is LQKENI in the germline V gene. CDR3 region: CASSPGQIQETQYF. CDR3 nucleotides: TGTGCCAGCTCACCAGGGCAGATCCAAGAGACCCAGTACTTC.

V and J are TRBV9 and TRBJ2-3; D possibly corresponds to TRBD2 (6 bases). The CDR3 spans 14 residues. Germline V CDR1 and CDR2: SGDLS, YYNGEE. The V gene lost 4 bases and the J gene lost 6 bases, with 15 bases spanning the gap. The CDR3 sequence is CASSSSGQLDTQYF. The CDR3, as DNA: TGTGCCAGCAGCTCCAGCGGGCAGTTGGATACGCAGTATTTT.

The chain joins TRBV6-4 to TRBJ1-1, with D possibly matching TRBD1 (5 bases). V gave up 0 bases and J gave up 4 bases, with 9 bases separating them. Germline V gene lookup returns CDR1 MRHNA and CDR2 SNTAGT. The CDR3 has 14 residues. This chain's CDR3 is CASSDSSRATEAFF. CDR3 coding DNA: TGTGCCAGCAGTGACTCCAGCAGGGCCACTGAAGCTTTCTTT.